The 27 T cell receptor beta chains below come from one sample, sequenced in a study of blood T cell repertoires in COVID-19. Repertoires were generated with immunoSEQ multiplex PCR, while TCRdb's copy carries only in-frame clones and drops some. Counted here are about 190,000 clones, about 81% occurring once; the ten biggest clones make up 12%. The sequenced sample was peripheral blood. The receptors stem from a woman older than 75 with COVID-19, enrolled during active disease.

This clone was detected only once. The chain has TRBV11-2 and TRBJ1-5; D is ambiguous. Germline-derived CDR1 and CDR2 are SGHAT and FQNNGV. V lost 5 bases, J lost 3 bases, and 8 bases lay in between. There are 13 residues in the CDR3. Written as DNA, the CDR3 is TGTGCCAGCAGCCGCGATTTCAATCAGCCCCAGCATTTT. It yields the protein CASSRDFNQPQHF. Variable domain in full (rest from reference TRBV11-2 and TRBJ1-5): EAGVAQSPRYKIIEKRQSVAFWCNPISGHATLYWYQQILGQGPKLLIQFQNNGVVDDSQLPKDRFSAERLKGVDSTLKIQPAKLEDSAVYLCASSRDFNQPQHFGDGTRLSIL.

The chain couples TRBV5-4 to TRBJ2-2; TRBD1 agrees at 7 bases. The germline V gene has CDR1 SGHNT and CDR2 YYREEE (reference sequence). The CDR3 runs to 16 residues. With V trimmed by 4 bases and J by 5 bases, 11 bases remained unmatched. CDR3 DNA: TGTGCCAGCAGCCCGTATACAGGGGTCGGAACCGGGGAGCTGTTTTTT. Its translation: CASSPYTGVGTGELFF.

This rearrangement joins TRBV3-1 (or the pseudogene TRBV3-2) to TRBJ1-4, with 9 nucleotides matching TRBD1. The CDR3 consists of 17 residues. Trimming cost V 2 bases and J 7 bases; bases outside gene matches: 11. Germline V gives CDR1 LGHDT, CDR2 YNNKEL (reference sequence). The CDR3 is CASSQRRDREKSEKLFF. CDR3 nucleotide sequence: TGTGCCAGCAGCCAACGCCGGGACAGGGAAAAGAGTGAAAAACTGTTTTTT.

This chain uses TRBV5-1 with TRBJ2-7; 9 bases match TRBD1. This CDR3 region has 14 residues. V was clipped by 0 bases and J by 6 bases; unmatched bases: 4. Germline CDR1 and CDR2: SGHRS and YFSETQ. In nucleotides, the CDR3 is TGCGCCAGCAGCTTGGGACAGGGGGATCGCGAGCAGTACTTC. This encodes CASSLGQGDREQYF.

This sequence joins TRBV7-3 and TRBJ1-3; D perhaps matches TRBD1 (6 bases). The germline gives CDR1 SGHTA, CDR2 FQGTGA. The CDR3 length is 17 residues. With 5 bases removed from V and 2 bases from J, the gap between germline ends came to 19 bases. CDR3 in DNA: TGTGCCAGCAGCCTACACTCACAGGGTTCGCCTGGAAACACCATATATTTT. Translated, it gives CASSLHSQGSPGNTIYF.

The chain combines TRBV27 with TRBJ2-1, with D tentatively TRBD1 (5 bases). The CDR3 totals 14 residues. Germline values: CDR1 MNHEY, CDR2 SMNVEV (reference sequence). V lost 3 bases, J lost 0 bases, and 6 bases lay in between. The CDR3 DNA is TGTGCCAGCAGTTTCGACAGCTCCTACAATGAGCAGTTCTTC. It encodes CASSFDSSYNEQFF.

The CDR3 coding sequence is TGTGCCAGCAGTGATACGGGTGGAGGCAATCAGCCCCAGCATTTT. Translating it yields CASSDTGGGNQPQHF. This sequence joins TRBV6-1 and TRBJ1-5; the D is unclear. This CDR3 has 15 amino acids. CDR1 and CDR2 (germline): MNHNS, SASEGT. Trimming took off 3 bases at V and 2 bases at J, with 11 bases between the two ends.

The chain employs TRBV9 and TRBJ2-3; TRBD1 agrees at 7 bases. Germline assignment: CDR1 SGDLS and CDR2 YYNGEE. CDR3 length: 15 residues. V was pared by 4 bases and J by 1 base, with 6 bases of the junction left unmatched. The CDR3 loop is CASSIQGSGTDTQYF. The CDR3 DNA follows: TGTGCCAGCAGCATACAGGGGTCCGGCACAGATACGCAGTATTTT.

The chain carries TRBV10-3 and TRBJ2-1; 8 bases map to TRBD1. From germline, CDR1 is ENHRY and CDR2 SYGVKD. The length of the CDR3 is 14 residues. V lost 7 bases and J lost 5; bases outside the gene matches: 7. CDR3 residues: CAINTGQVNNEQFF. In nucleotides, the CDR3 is TGTGCCATCAACACGGGACAGGTTAACAATGAGCAGTTCTTC.

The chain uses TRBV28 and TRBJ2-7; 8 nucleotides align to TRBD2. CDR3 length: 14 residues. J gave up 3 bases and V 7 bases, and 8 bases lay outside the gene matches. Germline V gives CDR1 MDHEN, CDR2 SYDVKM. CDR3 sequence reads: CASTEDSGNYEQYF. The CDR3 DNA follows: TGTGCCAGCACTGAGGATAGCGGGAACTACGAGCAGTACTTC.

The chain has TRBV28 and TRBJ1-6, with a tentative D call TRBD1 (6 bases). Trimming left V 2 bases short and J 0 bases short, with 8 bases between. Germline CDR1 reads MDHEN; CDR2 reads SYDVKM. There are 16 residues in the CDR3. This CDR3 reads CASSLTGSSYNSPLHF. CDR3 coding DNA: TGTGCCAGCAGTTTAACAGGGAGCTCCTATAATTCACCCCTCCACTTT.

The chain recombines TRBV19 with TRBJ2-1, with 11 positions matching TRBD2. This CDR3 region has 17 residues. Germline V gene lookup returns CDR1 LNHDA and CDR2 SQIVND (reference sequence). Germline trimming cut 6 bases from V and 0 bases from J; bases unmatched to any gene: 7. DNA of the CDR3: TGTGCCAGTAGCCGAGCTCTAGCGGGAGGCTCCTACAATGAGCAGTTCTTC. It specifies CASSRALAGGSYNEQFF.

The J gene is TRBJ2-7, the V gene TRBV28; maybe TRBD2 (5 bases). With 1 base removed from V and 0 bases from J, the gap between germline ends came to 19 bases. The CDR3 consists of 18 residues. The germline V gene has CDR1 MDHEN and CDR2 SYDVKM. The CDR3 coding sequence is TGTGCCAGCAGTTTATACCCCCCTTCGAGCGGCTTCTCCTACGAGCAGTACTTC. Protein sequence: CASSLYPPSSGFSYEQYF.

The CDR3 here is CASRGEVLYTF. For the CDR3, the DNA is TGTGCCAGCCGGGGGGAGGTCCTCTACACCTTC. The rearrangement uses TRBV2 and TRBJ1-2; D might be TRBD1 (5 bases). The CDR3 length is 11 residues. The V gene lost 8 bases and the J gene lost 10 bases, with 14 bases spanning the gap. CDR1 and CDR2 from the germline V gene are SNHLY and FYNNEI.

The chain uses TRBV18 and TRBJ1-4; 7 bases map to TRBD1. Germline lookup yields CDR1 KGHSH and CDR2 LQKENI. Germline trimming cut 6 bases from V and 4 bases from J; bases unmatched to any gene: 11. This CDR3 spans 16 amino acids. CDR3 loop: CASSPGGLTLNEKLFF. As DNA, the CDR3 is TGTGCCAGCTCGCCAGGGGGACTGACTCTTAATGAAAAACTGTTTTTT. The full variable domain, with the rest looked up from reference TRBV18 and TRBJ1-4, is NAGVMQNPRHLVRRRGQEARLRCSPMKGHSHVYWYRQLPEEGLKFMVYLQKENIIDESGMPKERFSAEFPKEGPSILRIQQVVRGDSAAYFCASSPGGLTLNEKLFFGSGTQLSVL.

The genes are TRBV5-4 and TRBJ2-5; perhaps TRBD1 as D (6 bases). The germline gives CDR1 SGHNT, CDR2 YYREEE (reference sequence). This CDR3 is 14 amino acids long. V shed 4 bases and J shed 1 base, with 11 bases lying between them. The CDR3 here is CASSIRTAQETQYF. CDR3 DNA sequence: TGTGCCAGCAGCATCCGGACAGCCCAAGAGACCCAGTACTTC.

Here the CDR3 DNA reads TGTGCCAGCAGTTTGAGGCCGTCCTCTGGAAACACCATATATTTT. It yields the protein CASSLRPSSGNTIYF. The V and J genes are TRBV6-5 and TRBJ1-3; D uncertain. The CDR3 consists of 15 residues. The ends were cut back, 4 bases at V and 0 bases at J, with 10 bases in the middle. Per germline, CDR1 MNHEY and CDR2 SVGAGI.

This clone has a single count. This chain's CDR3 is CASSRHSGGEAFF. The CDR3 coding sequence is TGTGCCAGCAGCCGACATTCAGGGGGTGAAGCTTTCTTT. The chain is built from TRBV12-3 or TRBV12-4 and TRBJ1-1, with 7 bases lining up with TRBD1. J was trimmed by 7 bases and V by 6 bases; bases with no gene match: 8. The length of the CDR3 is 13 residues.

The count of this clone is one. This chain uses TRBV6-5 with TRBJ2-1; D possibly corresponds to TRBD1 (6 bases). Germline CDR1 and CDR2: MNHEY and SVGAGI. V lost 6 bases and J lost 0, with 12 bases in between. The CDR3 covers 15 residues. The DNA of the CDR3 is TGTGCCAGCAGCCGGACAGAAACCTCCTACAATGAGCAGTTCTTC. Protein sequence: CASSRTETSYNEQFF.

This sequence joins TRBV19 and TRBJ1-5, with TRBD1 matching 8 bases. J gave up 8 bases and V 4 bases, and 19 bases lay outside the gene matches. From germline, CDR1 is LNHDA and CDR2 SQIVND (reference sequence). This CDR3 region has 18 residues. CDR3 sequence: CASSTWTGRFGNNEPQHF. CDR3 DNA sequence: TGTGCCAGTAGTACCTGGACAGGGAGGTTCGGGAATAATGAGCCCCAGCATTTT. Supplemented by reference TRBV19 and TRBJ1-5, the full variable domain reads DGGITQSPKYLFRKEGQNVTLSCEQNLNHDAMYWYRQDPGQGLRLIYYSQIVNDFQKGDIAEGYSVSREKKESFPLTVTSAQKNPTAFYLCASSTWTGRFGNNEPQHFGDGTRLSIL.

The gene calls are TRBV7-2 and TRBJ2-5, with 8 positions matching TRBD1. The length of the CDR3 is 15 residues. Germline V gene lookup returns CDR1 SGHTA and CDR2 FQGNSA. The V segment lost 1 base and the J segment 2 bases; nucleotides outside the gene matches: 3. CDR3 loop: CASSLVGQVQETQYF. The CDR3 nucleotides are TGTGCCAGCAGCTTAGTGGGACAGGTGCAAGAGACCCAGTACTTC.

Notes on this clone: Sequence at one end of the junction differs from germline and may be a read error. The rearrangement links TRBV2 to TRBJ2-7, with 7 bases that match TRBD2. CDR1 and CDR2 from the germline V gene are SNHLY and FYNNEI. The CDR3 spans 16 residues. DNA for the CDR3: TGTGCCAGCAGGGGTCACTTTGCGGGAGTCTCCCACGAGCAGTACTTC. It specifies CASRGHFAGVSHEQYF. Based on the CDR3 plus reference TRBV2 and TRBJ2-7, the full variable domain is EPEVTQTPSHQVTQMGQEVILRCVPISNHLYFYWYRQILGQKVEFLVSFYNNEISEKSEIFDDQFSVERPDGSNFTLKIRSTKLEDSAMYFCASRGHFAGVSHEQYFGPGTRLTVT.

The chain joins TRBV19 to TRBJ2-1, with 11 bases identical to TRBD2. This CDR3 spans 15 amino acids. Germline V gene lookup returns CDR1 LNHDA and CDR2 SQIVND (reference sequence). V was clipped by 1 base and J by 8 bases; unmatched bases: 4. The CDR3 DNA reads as TGTGCCAGTAGTATAGGCACTAGCGGGAGTTATGAGCAGTTCTTC. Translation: CASSIGTSGSYEQFF.

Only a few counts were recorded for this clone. In DNA, the CDR3 is TGTGCCAGCAGCTTAGGCACCGGGGACTATGGCTACACCTTC. It translates to CASSLGTGDYGYTF. The genes are TRBV13 and TRBJ1-2; D gene unclear. Germline V CDR1 and CDR2: PRHDT, FYEKMQ (reference sequence). The germline V and J ends were trimmed by 0 bases and 3 bases, with 8 bases remaining between them. The CDR3 sequence is 14 residues long.

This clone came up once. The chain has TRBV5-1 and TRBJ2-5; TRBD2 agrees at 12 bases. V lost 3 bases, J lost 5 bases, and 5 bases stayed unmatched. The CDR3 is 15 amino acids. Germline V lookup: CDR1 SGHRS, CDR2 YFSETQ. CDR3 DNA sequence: TGCGCCAGCAGCTCTAGACTAGCGGGGGAGGAGACCCAGTACTTC. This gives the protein CASSSRLAGEETQYF.

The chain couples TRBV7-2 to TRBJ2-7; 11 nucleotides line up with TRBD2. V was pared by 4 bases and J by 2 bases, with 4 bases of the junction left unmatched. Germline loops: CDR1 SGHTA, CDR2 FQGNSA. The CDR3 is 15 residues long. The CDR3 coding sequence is TGTGCCAGCAGCTCTCTAGCGGGAGGTACCTACGAGCAGTACTTC. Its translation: CASSSLAGGTYEQYF.

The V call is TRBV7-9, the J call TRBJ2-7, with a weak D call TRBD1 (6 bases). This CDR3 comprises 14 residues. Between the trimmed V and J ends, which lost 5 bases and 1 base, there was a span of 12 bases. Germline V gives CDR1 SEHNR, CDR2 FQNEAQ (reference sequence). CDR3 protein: CASSPGTPSYEQYF. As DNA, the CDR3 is TGTGCCAGCAGCCCCGGGACACCGTCCTACGAGCAGTACTTC.